The source of this T cell receptor (beta chain) is a study of cytomegalovirus exposure and HLA in healthy donors. Study at large: The same platform used for the 500 to 850 first-cohort repertoires was also used for the roughly 130 validation repertoires, as a later analysis reported. General study points: The study recorded 150 to 200 TCR beta chains that were cytomegalovirus-associated. The tendency of first-cohort TCR clusters to co-occur in the 100 to 150 validation repertoires emerged from a later analysis.

In regard to this clone: The target antigen is unknown.

The germline CDR1 and CDR2 sequences are SGHAT and FQDESV (reference sequence). Between the trimmed V and J ends, which lost 3 bases and 10 bases, there was a span of 13 bases. The CDR3 consists of 13 residues. Clones were read by immunoSEQ multiplex PCR, and TCRdb kept only the in-frame ones, dropping some. Here the sample spans approximately 70,000 clones, about 94% being singletons. The chain couples TRBV11-1 to TRBJ2-1, with D unclear. The source of this sequence is a young woman in good health and CMV-seronegative. The specimen sequenced was PBMCs. This chain's CDR3 is CASSFKPALEQFF. The CDR3 coding sequence is TGTGCCAGCAGCTTCAAGCCCGCCCTCGAGCAGTTCTTC.